This TCR beta chain came from a study of regulatory T cells in long-lasting Graves disease (dated by TCRdb to about 2021). For the wider study: Newly diagnosed Graves' disease patients had taken antithyroid drugs for less than 3 months. Persistent Graves' disease patients were compared with newly diagnosed Graves' disease patients by peripheral blood TCR sequencing and RNA sequencing. The study was registered as a clinical trial and conducted in China. A total of roughly 35 samples were covered by TCR sequencing, comprising about 13 persistent and about 20 newly diagnosed Graves' disease patients.

This clonotype was seen more than once but under ten times. Its antigen remains undetermined. No much larger clone is present one base from it, and per-base qualities are unavailable. Overall study outcomes, separate from this receptor: The study examined only peripheral blood because the primary lesion, thyroid tissue, could not be accessed. The authors acknowledged the small sample size as a limitation that may reduce accuracy. Persistent Graves' disease patients showed lower TCR Shannon entropy and fewer highly expanded clones than newly diagnosed patients, suggesting clonal expansion. Patients with persistent disease shared more public clonotypes (fewer than 3,000) than newly diagnosed patients did (966). Sequencing and analysis were limited to the TCR beta chain. Persistent disease showed preferential use of TRBV28, TRBJ1-2 and TRBJ2-5, whereas newly diagnosed disease favored TRBV20-1 and TRBJ2-1.

The library was prepared using multiplex PCR. The sequencer listed for this sample is Illumina HiSeq 4000. To build TCR beta libraries, CDR3 regions were amplified by Arm-PCR using iRepertoire HTBI primers. PCR products were gel purified before sequencing. The published analysis was carried out like this. Gene usage analysis of CDR3 amino acid clonotypes used the 60 to 80 TRBV and 11 to 15 TRBJ segments found across samples. Filtered high-quality paired reads were merged into contigs using COPE and FqMerger. Contigs were aligned with BLAST to IMGT TRBV, TRBD and TRBJ reference genes, and CDR3 was defined per IMGT. Any clonotype with a frequency above 0.1% was classified as a highly expanded clone. Repertoire diversity was measured by Shannon entropy, and V-J evenness by the Gini coefficient. A clonotype was considered public if more than one individual shared it. TCRdb took the public reads, trimmed them with fastp at Q25, ran MiXCR for clone calling and kept in-frame beta chains. A single entry per CDR3 protein holds the most common genes and DNA from its merged rows. V and J calls and clone size were set by TCRdb, not the authors. For this sample the table gives fewer than 400,000 distinct CDR3 sequences, of which about 20% were detected only once. The ten largest make up 35% to 45% of the sample.

CDR3 length: 13 amino acids, cysteine to phenylalanine. The kept DNA is CDR3 alone, 39 bases in frame from the first base. Trimming takes 5 bases from V and 5 bases from J, and the germline ends sit 13 bases apart. Reading the germline V gene gives CDR1 SGHVS and CDR2 FNYEAQ. The sample's time point label is to be understood as: newly diagnosed GD, antithyroid drugs for less than 3 months. For both TCR sequencing and RNA sequencing, RNA was extracted from PBMCs using TRIzol. Graves' disease was diagnosed according to American Thyroid Association guidelines. Patients were recruited from an endocrinology department in Xi'an, China. From each patient, around 9 milliliters of peripheral blood was collected into an EDTA anticoagulant tube. Ficoll Paque Plus density gradient separation was used to isolate PBMCs, and no further T cell sorting was done. An Agilent 2100 Bioanalyzer and agarose gel were used to check RNA quality, and a NanoDrop 2000 was used to measure RNA concentration.

The specimen comprised peripheral blood mononuclear cells (PBMCs), sampled at new diagnosis, from a patient treated with antithyroid drugs. This clonotype originated in a female donor with Graves disease. Recombination joined TRBV7-6 with TRBJ2-7; no D gene call is confident. The CDR3 reads CASSQGPIDEQYF. The DNA sequence is as follows: TGTGCCAGCAGCCAAGGGCCTATAGACGAGCAGTACTTC.